These 27 T cell receptor beta chains were sequenced from one sample in a study of blood T cells in healthy people across ages (dated by TCRdb to between 2014 and 2017). Library method: 5' RACE. Instrument used: Illumina HiSeq 2500. A second PCR of about 7 to 12 cycles was run with a J-beta primer mix and a sample-barcoded 5' primer. TCRdb reprocessing: public reads trimmed at Q25 with fastp, clones called with MiXCR, in-frame beta chains kept. Merged by CDR3 protein, the rows form single entries marked with the most common genes and DNA. The sample contains fewer than 1.5 million distinct CDR3 sequences, roughly 45% of them found a single time. The ten largest clones add up to 7.9% of the sample. The sequenced material came from blood. The receptor source for this set is a young woman in good health.

The chain joins TRBV5-1 to TRBJ2-2; the match to TRBD2 covers 10 bases. Per the germline V gene, CDR1 is SGHRS and CDR2 is YFSETQ. V shed 3 bases and J 4 bases; nucleotides not matched to a gene: 6. The CDR3 has 16 residues. In DNA form, the CDR3 reads TGCGCCAGCAGCTCCCAGCGGGAGGGTTTCACCGGGGAGCTGTTTTTT. It translates to CASSSQREGFTGELFF.

The chain recombines TRBV6-5 with TRBJ2-1; D remains unclear. Germline-derived CDR1 and CDR2 are MNHEY and SVGAGI. CDR3 length equals 14 residues. V lost 0 bases, J lost 7 bases, and 10 bases lay in between. The CDR3 coding sequence is TGTGCCAGCAGTTACTCCGACACGGGTAATGAGCAGTTCTTC. This gives the protein CASSYSDTGNEQFF.

The gene calls are TRBV6-2 or TRBV6-3 and TRBJ1-1; D is uncertain. V was trimmed by 6 bases and J by 1 base, leaving 6 bases between them. From germline, CDR1 is MNHEY and CDR2 SVGEGT. The CDR3 runs to 12 residues. The CDR3 DNA is TGTGCCAGCAGGAAGGGGAACACTGAAGCTTTCTTT. Residues: CASRKGNTEAFF.

The chain recombines TRBV7-8 with TRBJ2-3, with 12 positions matching TRBD2. Trimming cost V 2 bases and J 1 base; bases outside gene matches: 13. The V gene's germline CDR1 is SGHVS and CDR2 FQNEAQ. The CDR3 consists of 20 residues. CDR3 nucleotides: TGTGCCAGCAGCTTAAAGACTAGCGGGGGAGAAACCATCGGCACAGATACGCAGTATTTT. Translation: CASSLKTSGGETIGTDTQYF.

This rearrangement joins TRBV7-9 to TRBJ2-7, with 13 bases matching TRBD2. The CDR3 totals 16 residues. Trimming at V came to 3 bases and at J to 5 bases, leaving 7 bases not matched to a gene. In germline, CDR1 is SEHNR, CDR2 FQNEAQ (reference sequence). In DNA, the CDR3 is TGTGCCAGCAGCTTTGGACTAGCGGGAGACCGCGACGAGCAGTACTTC. Protein sequence: CASSFGLAGDRDEQYF.

CDR3 sequence reads: CASSSRRTGEKLFF. The DNA for the CDR3 is TGTGCCAGCAGTTCACGGCGTACGGGGGAAAAACTGTTTTTT. The rearrangement links TRBV27 to TRBJ1-4; D unclear. Trimming stripped 4 bases from V and 8 bases from J, with 14 bases between. Germline loops: CDR1 MNHEY, CDR2 SMNVEV (reference sequence). CDR3 length: 14 residues. Full variable domain (outside the CDR3, taken from reference TRBV27 and TRBJ1-4): EAQVTQNPRYLITVTGKKLTVTCSQNMNHEYMSWYRQDPGLGLRQIYYSMNVEVTDKGDVPEGYKVSRKEKRNFPLILESPSPNQTSLYFCASSSRRTGEKLFFGSGTQLSVL.

The rearrangement links TRBV10-3 to TRBJ2-7; D might be TRBD2 (6 bases). The V end was cut by 6 bases, the J end by 7 bases, with 19 bases between. Germline CDR1 is ENHRY and CDR2 is SYGVKD. The CDR3 spans 14 residues. The DNA of the CDR3 is TGTGCCATCAGGCCCGACCGGGACTTAAGGGAGCAGTACTTC. Amino acids: CAIRPDRDLREQYF.

This chain connects TRBV6-6 to TRBJ2-3; D uncertain. CDR3 length: 15 amino acids. V was clipped by 6 bases and J by 3 bases, with 16 bases between them. Per the germline V gene, CDR1 is MNHNY and CDR2 is SVGAGI (reference sequence). Written as DNA, the CDR3 is TGTGCCAGCAGCCACCCCGGCGTTGTAACAGATACGCAGTATTTT. Its protein product is CASSHPGVVTDTQYF.

This chain links TRBV7-2 with TRBJ2-1; D is uncertain. V was shortened by 5 bases and J by 10 bases, with 21 bases between the two germline ends. This CDR3 has 15 amino acids. Germline CDR1 is SGHTA and CDR2 is FQGNSA. The CDR3 region is CASSPGRTQHYEQFF. CDR3 in DNA: TGTGCCAGCAGCCCTGGTCGGACCCAGCATTACGAGCAGTTCTTC. Complete variable domain (other parts from reference TRBV7-2 and TRBJ2-1): GAGVSQSPSNKVTEKGKDVELRCDPISGHTALYWYRQSLGQGLEFLIYFQGNSAPDKSGLPSDRFSAERTGGSVSTLTIQRTQQEDSAVYLCASSPGRTQHYEQFFGPGTRLTVL.

V is TRBV6-6 and J is TRBJ2-7, with TRBD2 identical over 8 bases. The CDR3 is 15 amino acids. Germline CDR1 MNHNY, CDR2 SVGAGI (reference sequence). The J segment lost 0 bases and the V segment lost 2 bases, leaving 3 bases of the junction unmatched. The CDR3: CASSYRAGASYEQYF. CDR3 DNA: TGTGCCAGCAGTTACAGAGCGGGAGCCTCCTACGAGCAGTACTTC.

The chain links TRBV14 to TRBJ2-3; the D is unclear. Germline V gene lookup returns CDR1 SGHDN and CDR2 FVKESK. Trimming removed 0 bases from V and 2 bases from J, with 15 bases in between. The CDR3 covers 17 residues. The CDR3 sequence is CASSQDPLVRDTDTQYF. The CDR3 nucleotides are TGTGCCAGCAGCCAAGATCCACTGGTCAGAGACACAGATACGCAGTATTTT.

J is TRBJ1-1 and V is TRBV5-1; tentatively, D is TRBD1 (6 bases). CDR3 length: 15 residues. Deletions cut 3 bases from V and 4 bases from J, with 16 bases between. The germline V gene encodes CDR1 SGHRS and CDR2 YFSETQ. CDR3: CASSSTGFSSTEAFF. DNA for the CDR3: TGCGCCAGCAGCTCTACAGGGTTTTCGAGCACTGAAGCTTTCTTT.

V and J are TRBV7-8 and TRBJ2-7, with TRBD2 matching over 10 bases. Trimming cost V 3 bases and J 2 bases; bases outside gene matches: 7. The germline V gene has CDR1 SGHVS and CDR2 FQNEAQ. CDR3 length: 16 amino acids. The CDR3 DNA sequence: TGTGCCAGCAGCTTCGCTGCTAGCGGGGGCACCTACGAGCAGTACTTC. It encodes CASSFAASGGTYEQYF.

The chain recombines TRBV7-9 with TRBJ2-5; TRBD1 or TRBD2 may be the D gene (5 bases each). The CDR3 extends over 17 amino acids. Trimming pared 4 bases from V and 1 base from J, leaving 19 bases between. Germline CDR1 and CDR2: SEHNR and FQNEAQ (reference sequence). CDR3 amino acids: CASSSGPFGLGQETQYF. DNA of the CDR3: TGTGCCAGCAGCTCGGGGCCCTTTGGACTGGGCCAAGAGACCCAGTACTTC.

This clonotype has only a few counts. The chain has TRBV12-3 or TRBV12-4 and TRBJ2-1; 8 nucleotides align to TRBD2. V shed 6 bases, J shed 6 bases, and the junction held 10 bases outside the gene matches. The CDR3 length is 15 residues. Here the CDR3 reads CASSPPGLGSNEQFF. CDR3 nucleotide sequence: TGTGCCAGCAGCCCCCCGGGACTAGGGTCCAATGAGCAGTTCTTC.

The rearrangement joins TRBV3-1 to TRBJ2-3; D possibly uses TRBD1 or TRBD2 (5 bases each). The germline V gene encodes CDR1 LGHDT and CDR2 YNNKEL (reference sequence). This CDR3 spans 14 amino acids. V was pared by 4 bases and J by 0 bases, with 8 bases between. CDR3 nucleotides: TGTGCCAGCAGCCGGGACGAAAGCACAGATACGCAGTATTTT. Translated: CASSRDESTDTQYF.

V and J are TRBV5-1 and TRBJ2-3; TRBD2 aligns across 7 bases. The germline V gene has CDR1 SGHRS and CDR2 YFSETQ. This CDR3 is built from 17 residues. With V trimmed by 1 base and J by 2 bases, 10 bases remained unmatched. CDR3 sequence reads: CASSLQPSGSATDTQYF. CDR3 in DNA: TGCGCCAGCAGCTTGCAGCCTAGCGGTTCCGCCACAGATACGCAGTATTTT.

This chain uses TRBV15 with TRBJ1-1; 9 nucleotides line up with TRBD1. Trimming removed 3 bases from V and 1 base from J; junction bases left unmatched: 3. This CDR3 region has 15 residues. Germline-derived CDR1 and CDR2 are LNHNV and YYDKDF (reference sequence). Here the CDR3 reads CATSRGQGENTEAFF. CDR3 bases: TGTGCCACCAGCAGGGGACAGGGAGAGAACACTGAAGCTTTCTTT.

The gene calls are TRBV4-1 and TRBJ1-1, with D possibly matching TRBD1 (6 bases). The CDR3 is 15 residues long. V lost 0 bases to trimming and J lost 2 bases, with 10 bases between them. CDR1 and CDR2 from the germline V gene are MGHRA and YSYEKL. The CDR3 region is CASSQDTGPNTEAFF. The CDR3 DNA reads TGCGCCAGCAGCCAAGATACAGGGCCTAACACTGAAGCTTTCTTT.

The J gene is TRBJ1-2, the V gene TRBV6-6; no reliable D call. This CDR3 region has 11 residues. Trimming pared 2 bases from V and 8 bases from J, leaving 6 bases between. Looked up from germline, CDR1 is MNHNY and CDR2 is SVGAGI (reference sequence). CDR3 amino acids: CASSYRSGYTF. In nucleotides, the CDR3 is TGTGCCAGCAGTTACAGGTCGGGCTACACCTTC.

The J gene is TRBJ2-5, the V gene TRBV12-3 or TRBV12-4; TRBD2 matches 10 bases. V shed 1 base and J 5 bases; nucleotides not matched to a gene: 7. This CDR3 spans 16 amino acids. CDR3 loop: CASSLGSGGRLETQYF. The CDR3 nucleotides read TGTGCCAGCAGTTTAGGTAGCGGGGGGAGGTTGGAGACCCAGTACTTC.

This clonotype showed up just a few times. This chain joins TRBV5-1 and TRBJ2-3; 8 bases are a match to TRBD2. Germline V gene data show CDR1 as SGHRS and CDR2 as YFSETQ. This CDR3 region has 16 residues. V dropped 0 bases and J dropped 5; count of bases not matched to a gene: 8. The CDR3 sequence: CASSLETSGSRDTQYF. CDR3 DNA: TGCGCCAGCAGCTTGGAAACCAGCGGGAGTAGAGATACGCAGTATTTT.

V gene TRBV20-1 combines with J gene TRBJ1-1, with D tentatively TRBD1 (6 bases). V gave up 1 base and J gave up 10 bases, with 13 bases separating them. The CDR3 consists of 12 residues. Germline CDR1 DFQATT, CDR2 SNEGSKA (reference sequence). Here the CDR3 reads CSARGGDITAFF. CDR3 sequence (DNA): TGCAGTGCTAGAGGGGGGGACATCACAGCTTTCTTT.

This rearrangement joins TRBV27 to TRBJ2-1; no clear D. The germline gives CDR1 MNHEY, CDR2 SMNVEV (reference sequence). The CDR3 has 14 residues. The V end was cut by 5 bases, the J end by 4 bases, with 12 bases between. In DNA form, the CDR3 reads TGTGCCAGCAGTCCAGTTGACTGTTACAATGAGCAGTTCTTC. Translating gives CASSPVDCYNEQFF.

This clonotype was detected a few times. The chain recombines TRBV9 with TRBJ1-6; no firm D call. CDR3 length: 12 residues. Per the germline V gene, CDR1 is SGDLS and CDR2 is YYNGEE. Trimming shortened V by 5 bases and J by 9 bases, and 9 bases separated the two germline ends. CDR3 sequence: CASSAGSSPLHF. The DNA of the CDR3 is TGTGCCAGCAGTGCGGGATCTTCACCCCTCCACTTT.

There are many counts of this clonotype. V usage is TRBV10-3 and J usage is TRBJ2-1; 7 bases line up with TRBD2. CDR1 is ENHRY and CDR2 is SYGVKD in the germline V gene. V dropped 2 bases and J dropped 10; count of bases not matched to a gene: 5. This CDR3 contains 13 residues. The CDR3 region has the DNA TGTGCCATCAGTGAGGAAGTTAGCGGGGAGCAGTTCTTC. Amino acid sequence: CAISEEVSGEQFF.

V is TRBV7-9 and J is TRBJ2-7; 7 bases map to TRBD2. Trimming took 2 bases from V and 3 from J; bases not matched to a gene: 10. CDR1 SEHNR and CDR2 FQNEAQ come from the germline V gene (reference sequence). CDR3 size: 16 residues. CDR3 coding DNA: TGTGCCAGCAGCTTAAGTACTAGCGAAAAACACTACGAGCAGTACTTC. Encoded protein: CASSLSTSEKHYEQYF. Together with reference TRBV7-9 and TRBJ2-7, the CDR3 gives the full variable domain: DTGVSQNPRHKITKRGQNVTFRCDPISEHNRLYWYRQTLGQGPEFLTYFQNEAQLEKSRLLSDRFSAERPKGSFSTLEIQRTEQGDSAMYLCASSLSTSEKHYEQYFGPGTRLTVT.